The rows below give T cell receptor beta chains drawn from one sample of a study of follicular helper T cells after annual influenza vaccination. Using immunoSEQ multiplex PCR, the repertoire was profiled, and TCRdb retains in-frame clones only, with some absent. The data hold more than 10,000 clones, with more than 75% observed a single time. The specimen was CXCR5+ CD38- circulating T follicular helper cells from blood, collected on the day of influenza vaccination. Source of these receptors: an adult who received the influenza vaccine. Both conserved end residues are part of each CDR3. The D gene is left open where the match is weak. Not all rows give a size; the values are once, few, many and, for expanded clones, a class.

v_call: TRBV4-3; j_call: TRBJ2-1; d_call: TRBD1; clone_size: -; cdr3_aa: CASSLGTGESNEQFF; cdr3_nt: TGCGCCAGCAGTCTCGGGACAGGGGAAAGCAATGAGCAGTTCTTC
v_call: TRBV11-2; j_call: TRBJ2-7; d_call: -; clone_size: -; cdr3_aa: CASRYDRRTYEQYF; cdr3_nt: TGTGCCAGCAGATACGACAGGCGGACCTACGAGCAGTACTTC
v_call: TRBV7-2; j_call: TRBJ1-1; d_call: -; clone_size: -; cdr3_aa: CASSLQAEAFF; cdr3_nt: TGTGCCAGCAGCTTACAAGCTGAAGCTTTCTTT
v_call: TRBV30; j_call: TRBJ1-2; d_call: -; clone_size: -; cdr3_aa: CAWWDTSGPYGYTF; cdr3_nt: TGTGCCTGGTGGGACACGTCTGGACCCTATGGCTACACCTTC
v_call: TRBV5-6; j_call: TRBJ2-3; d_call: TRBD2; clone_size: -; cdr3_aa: CASSLSSGGRLLVTQYF; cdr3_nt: TGTGCCAGCAGCTTGTCTAGCGGGGGCCGGCTTTTGGTTACGCAGTATTTT
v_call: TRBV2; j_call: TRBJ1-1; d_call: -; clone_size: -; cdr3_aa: CASSVTGNTEAFF; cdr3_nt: TGTGCCAGCAGTGTTACCGGGAACACTGAAGCTTTCTTT
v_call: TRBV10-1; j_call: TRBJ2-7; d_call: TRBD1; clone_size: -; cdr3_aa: CASSTGTGFYEQYF; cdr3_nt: TGCGCCAGCAGCACCGGGACAGGCTTCTACGAGCAGTACTTC
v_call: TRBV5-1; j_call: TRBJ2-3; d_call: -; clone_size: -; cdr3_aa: CASSLGDTTDTQYF; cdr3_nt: TGCGCCAGCAGCTTGGGGGACACAACAGATACGCAGTATTTT
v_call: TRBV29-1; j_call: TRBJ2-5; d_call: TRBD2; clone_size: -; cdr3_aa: CSVSPTSGGETQYF; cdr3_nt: TGCAGCGTTTCCCCGACTAGCGGGGGGGAGACCCAGTACTTC
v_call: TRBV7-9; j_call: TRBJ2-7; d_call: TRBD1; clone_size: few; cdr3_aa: CASSQGEGSEQYF; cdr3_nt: TGTGCCAGCAGTCAGGGGGAAGGAAGCGAGCAGTACTTC
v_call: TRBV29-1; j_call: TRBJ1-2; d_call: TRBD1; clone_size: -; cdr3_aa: CSVEQGALGYTF; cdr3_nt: TGCAGCGTTGAACAGGGGGCGCTCGGCTACACCTTC
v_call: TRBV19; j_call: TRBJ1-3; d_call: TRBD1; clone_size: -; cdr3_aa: CASSTHRGSNSGNTIYF; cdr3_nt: TGTGCCAGTAGTACTCACAGGGGGTCTAACTCTGGAAACACCATATATTTT
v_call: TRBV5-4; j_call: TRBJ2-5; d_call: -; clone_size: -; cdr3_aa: CASSPRQVGGETQYF; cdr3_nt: TGTGCCAGCAGCCCCCGGCAGGTGGGGGGAGAGACCCAGTACTTC
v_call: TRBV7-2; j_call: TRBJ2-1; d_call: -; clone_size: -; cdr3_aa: CASSPWTSGVYNEQFF; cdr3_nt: TGTGCCAGCAGCCCCTGGACCAGCGGAGTCTACAATGAGCAGTTCTTC
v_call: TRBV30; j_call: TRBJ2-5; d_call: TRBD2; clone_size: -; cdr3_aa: CAWSGGGKAQETQYF; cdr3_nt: TGTGCCTGGAGCGGGGGGGGAAAAGCCCAAGAGACCCAGTACTTC
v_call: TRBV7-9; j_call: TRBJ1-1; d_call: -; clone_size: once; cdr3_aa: CASSLAGKRYTEAFF; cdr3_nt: TGTGCCAGCAGCTTAGCAGGGAAGAGGTACACTGAAGCTTTCTTT
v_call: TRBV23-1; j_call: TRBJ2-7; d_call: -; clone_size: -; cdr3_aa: CASSQSVGEQYF; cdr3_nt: TGCGCCAGCAGTCAATCAGTGGGGGAGCAGTACTTC
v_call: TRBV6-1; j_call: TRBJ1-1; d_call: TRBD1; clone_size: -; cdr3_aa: CASSESTGRPEAFF; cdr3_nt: TGTGCCAGCAGTGAATCGACAGGGCGCCCTGAAGCTTTCTTT
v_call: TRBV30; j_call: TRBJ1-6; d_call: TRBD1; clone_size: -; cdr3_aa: CAWTGTGGSSYNSPLHF; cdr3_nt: TGTGCCTGGACCGGGACAGGGGGAAGCTCCTATAATTCACCCCTCCACTTT
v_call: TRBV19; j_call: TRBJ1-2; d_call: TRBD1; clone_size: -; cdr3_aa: CASFKFTGGDNGYTF; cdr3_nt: TGTGCCAGTTTCAAATTTACAGGGGGCGATAATGGCTACACCTTC
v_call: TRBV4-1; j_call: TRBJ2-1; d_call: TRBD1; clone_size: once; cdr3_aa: CASSRQGSSGDEQFF; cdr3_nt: TGCGCCAGCAGCCGACAGGGTAGTTCCGGCGATGAGCAGTTCTTC
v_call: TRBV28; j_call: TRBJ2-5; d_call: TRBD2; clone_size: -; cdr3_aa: CASSLGGAGETQYF; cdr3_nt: TGTGCCAGCAGTTTGGGAGGGGCCGGCGAGACCCAGTACTTC
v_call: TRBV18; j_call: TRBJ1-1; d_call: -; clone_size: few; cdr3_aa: CASSPGKRAFF; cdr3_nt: TGTGCCAGCTCACCGGGGAAAAGAGCTTTCTTT
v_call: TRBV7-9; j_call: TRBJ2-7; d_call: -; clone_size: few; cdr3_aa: CASSEDRASITYEQYF; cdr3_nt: TGTGCCAGCAGCGAAGACAGAGCTTCGATCACTTACGAGCAGTACTTC
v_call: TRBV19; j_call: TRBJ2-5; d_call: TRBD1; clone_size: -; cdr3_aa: CASSVTGTGGQTQYF; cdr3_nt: TGTGCCAGTAGTGTAACCGGGACAGGGGGTCAGACCCAGTACTTC
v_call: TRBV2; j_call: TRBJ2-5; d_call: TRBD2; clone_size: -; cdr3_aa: CATTEGRLAGLETQYF; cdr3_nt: TGTGCCACCACTGAAGGTCGCCTAGCGGGTTTAGAGACCCAGTACTTC
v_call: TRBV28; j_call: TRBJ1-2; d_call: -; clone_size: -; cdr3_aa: CASSLSRGLGGYTF; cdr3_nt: TGTGCCAGCAGTTTATCGAGAGGGCTGGGAGGCTACACCTTC
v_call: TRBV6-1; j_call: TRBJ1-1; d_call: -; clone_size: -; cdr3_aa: CASSEEGVKNTEAFF; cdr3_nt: TGTGCCAGCAGTGAGGAGGGGGTTAAGAACACTGAAGCTTTCTTT
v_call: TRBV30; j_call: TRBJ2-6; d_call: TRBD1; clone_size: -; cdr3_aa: CAWSRQGPISGANVLTF; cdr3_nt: TGTGCCTGGAGCCGACAGGGGCCGATCTCTGGGGCCAACGTCCTGACTTTC
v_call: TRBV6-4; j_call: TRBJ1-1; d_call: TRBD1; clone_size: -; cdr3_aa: CASRKTGGTEAFF; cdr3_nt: TGTGCCAGCAGAAAAACAGGGGGTACTGAAGCTTTCTTT
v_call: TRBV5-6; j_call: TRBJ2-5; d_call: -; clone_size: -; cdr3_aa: CASRSGTEETQYF; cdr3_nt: TGTGCCAGCAGGAGCGGGACAGAAGAGACCCAGTACTTC
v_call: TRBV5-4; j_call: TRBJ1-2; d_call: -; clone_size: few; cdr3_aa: CASSGIGGYTF; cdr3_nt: TGTGCCAGCAGCGGGATCGGGGGCTACACCTTC
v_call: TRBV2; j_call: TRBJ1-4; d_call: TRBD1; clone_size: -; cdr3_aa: CASGTGRTNEKLFF; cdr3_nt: TGTGCCAGCGGGACAGGGCGAACTAATGAAAAACTGTTTTTT
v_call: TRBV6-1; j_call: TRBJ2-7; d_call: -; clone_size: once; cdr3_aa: CASSMEGSHYEQYF; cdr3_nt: TGTGCCAGCAGTATGGAGGGGTCCCACTACGAGCAGTACTTC
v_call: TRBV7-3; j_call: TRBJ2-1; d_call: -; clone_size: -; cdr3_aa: CASSFSLAMVNEQFF; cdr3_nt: TGTGCCAGCAGCTTCTCACTAGCCATGGTAAATGAGCAGTTCTTC
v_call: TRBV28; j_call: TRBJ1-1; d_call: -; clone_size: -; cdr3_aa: CASSPEVGPNTEAFF; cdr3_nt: TGTGCCAGCAGTCCCGAAGTCGGTCCGAACACTGAAGCTTTCTTT